This T cell receptor beta chain was identified during a study of CD8 T cells in ankylosing spondylitis. Concerning this clonotype itself: The target antigen is unknown.

Study-wide results and limits: Disease-linked clones bore a CD8+ phenotype and were relatively rare in peripheral blood. Clones tied to disease were said to be significantly enriched in matched ankylosing spondylitis synovial fluid. The study identified a TCR beta motif of 7 or 8 highly homologous variants that appeared characteristic of ankylosing spondylitis blood. Existing reports had already noted some motif variants in reactive arthritis synovial fluid and blood.

In making TCR beta libraries, quantitative 5'-RACE with molecular barcodes was used. TCRdb re-called the 5' RACE reads through MiXCR, storing one row per CDR3 protein. This sample carries approximately 540,000 distinct CDR3 sequences, about an eighth of them seen once, and the ten largest clones take 6.5% to 7%. This clonotype originated in a male donor with ankylosing spondylitis. Sequenced input: blood, either unsorted or a sorted T cell fraction (not recorded which).

CDR3: CSARGRQGQMNTEAFF. CDR3 sequence (DNA): TGCAGTGCTAGAGGTAGACAGGGGCAAATGAACACTGAAGCTTTCTTT. The chain joins TRBV20-1 to TRBJ1-1, with 8 bases that match TRBD1. Per germline, CDR1 DFQATT and CDR2 SNEGSKA (reference sequence). V shed 1 base, J shed 0 bases, and the junction held 7 bases outside the gene matches. The CDR3 sequence is 16 residues long.